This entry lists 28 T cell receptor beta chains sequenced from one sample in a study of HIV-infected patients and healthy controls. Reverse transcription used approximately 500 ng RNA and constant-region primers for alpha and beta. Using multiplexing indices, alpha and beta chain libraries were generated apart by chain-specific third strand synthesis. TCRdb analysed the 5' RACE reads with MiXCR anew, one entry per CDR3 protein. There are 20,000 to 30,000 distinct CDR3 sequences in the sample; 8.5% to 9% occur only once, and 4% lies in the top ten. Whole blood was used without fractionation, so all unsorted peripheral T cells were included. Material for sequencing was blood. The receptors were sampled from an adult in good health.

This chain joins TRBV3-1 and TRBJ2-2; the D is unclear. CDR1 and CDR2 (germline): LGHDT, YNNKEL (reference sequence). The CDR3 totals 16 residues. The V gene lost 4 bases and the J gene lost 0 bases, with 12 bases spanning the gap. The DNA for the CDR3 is TGTGCCAGCAGCCCCCGAGCACCTGCGAACACCGGGGAGCTGTTTTTT. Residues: CASSPRAPANTGELFF.

The CDR3 nucleotides are TGTGCCAGCAGCTTAGCCCGGACAGGTGTTCAAGAGACCCAGTACTTC. The encoded protein is CASSLARTGVQETQYF. V and J are TRBV11-1 and TRBJ2-5, with TRBD1 matching 7 bases. Germline values: CDR1 SGHAT, CDR2 FQDESV (reference sequence). V was clipped by 0 bases and J by 2 bases; unmatched bases: 6. This CDR3 has 16 residues.

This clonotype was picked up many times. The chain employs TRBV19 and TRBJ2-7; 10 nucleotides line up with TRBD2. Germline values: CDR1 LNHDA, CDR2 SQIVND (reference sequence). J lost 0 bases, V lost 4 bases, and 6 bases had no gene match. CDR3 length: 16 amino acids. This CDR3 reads CASSTSGGSRSYEQYF. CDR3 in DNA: TGTGCCAGTAGTACTAGCGGGGGTTCCCGCTCCTACGAGCAGTACTTC.

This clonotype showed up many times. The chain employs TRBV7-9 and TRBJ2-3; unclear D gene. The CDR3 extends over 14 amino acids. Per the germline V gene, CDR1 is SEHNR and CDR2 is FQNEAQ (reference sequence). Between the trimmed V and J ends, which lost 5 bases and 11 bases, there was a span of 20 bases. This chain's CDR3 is CASSPPGAPGWQYF. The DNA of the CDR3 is TGTGCCAGCAGCCCCCCCGGTGCTCCAGGTTGGCAGTATTTT.

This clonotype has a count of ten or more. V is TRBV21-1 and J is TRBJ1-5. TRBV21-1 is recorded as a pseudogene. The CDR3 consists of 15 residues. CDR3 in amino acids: CASSLAVELNQPQHF. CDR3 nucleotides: TGTGCCAGCAGCCTTGCGGTGGAGCTAAATCAGCCCCAGCATTTT.

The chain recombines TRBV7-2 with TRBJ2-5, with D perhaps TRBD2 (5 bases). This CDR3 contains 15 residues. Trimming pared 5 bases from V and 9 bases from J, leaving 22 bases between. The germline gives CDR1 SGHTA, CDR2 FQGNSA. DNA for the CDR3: TGTGCCAGCAGCGCGGACTCTTTACCCTCGTTGGCCCAGTACTTC. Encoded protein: CASSADSLPSLAQYF. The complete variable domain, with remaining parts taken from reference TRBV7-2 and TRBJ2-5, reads GAGVSQSPSNKVTEKGKDVELRCDPISGHTALYWYRQSLGQGLEFLIYFQGNSAPDKSGLPSDRFSAERTGGSVSTLTIQRTQQEDSAVYLCASSADSLPSLAQYFGPGTRLLVL.

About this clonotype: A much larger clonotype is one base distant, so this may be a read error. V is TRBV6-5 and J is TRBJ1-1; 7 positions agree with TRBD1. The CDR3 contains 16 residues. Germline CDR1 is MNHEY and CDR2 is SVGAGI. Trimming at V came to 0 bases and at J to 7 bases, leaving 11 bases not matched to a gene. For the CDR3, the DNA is TGTGCCAGCAGTTACTCAGGGGGCTGGTTAGGGATTGAAGCTTTCTTT. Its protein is CASSYSGGWLGIEAFF.

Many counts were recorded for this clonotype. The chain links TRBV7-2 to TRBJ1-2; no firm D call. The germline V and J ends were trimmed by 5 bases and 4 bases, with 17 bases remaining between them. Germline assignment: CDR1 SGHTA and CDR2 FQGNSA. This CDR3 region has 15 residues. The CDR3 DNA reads TGTGCCAGCAGCCCTCGTCGGGATCACACCTATGGCTACACCTTC. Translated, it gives CASSPRRDHTYGYTF. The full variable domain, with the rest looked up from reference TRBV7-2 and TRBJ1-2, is GAGVSQSPSNKVTEKGKDVELRCDPISGHTALYWYRQSLGQGLEFLIYFQGNSAPDKSGLPSDRFSAERTGGSVSTLTIQRTQQEDSAVYLCASSPRRDHTYGYTFGSGTRLTVV.

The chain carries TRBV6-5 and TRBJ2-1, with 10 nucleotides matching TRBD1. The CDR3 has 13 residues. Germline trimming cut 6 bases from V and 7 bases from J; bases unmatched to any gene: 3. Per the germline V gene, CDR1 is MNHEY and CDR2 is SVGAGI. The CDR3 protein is CASRRQGANEQFF. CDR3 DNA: TGTGCCAGCAGACGACAGGGGGCAAATGAGCAGTTCTTC.

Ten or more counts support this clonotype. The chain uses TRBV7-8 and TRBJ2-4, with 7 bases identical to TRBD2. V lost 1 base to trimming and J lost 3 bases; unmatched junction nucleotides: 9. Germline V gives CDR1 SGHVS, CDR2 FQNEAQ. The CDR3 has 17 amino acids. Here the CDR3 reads CASSLDRGRDGKNIQYF. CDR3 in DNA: TGTGCCAGCAGCTTAGATCGGGGGAGGGACGGCAAAAACATTCAGTACTTC.

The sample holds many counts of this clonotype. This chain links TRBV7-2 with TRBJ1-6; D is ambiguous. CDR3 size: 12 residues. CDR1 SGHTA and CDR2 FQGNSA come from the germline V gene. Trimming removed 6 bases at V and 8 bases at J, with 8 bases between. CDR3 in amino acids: CASRAGHSPLHF. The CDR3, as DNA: TGTGCCAGCAGAGCCGGCCATTCACCCCTCCACTTT.

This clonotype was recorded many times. CDR3 nucleotides: TGTGCCAGCAGCCAACGACAGAACTATGGCTACACCTTC. Protein sequence: CASSQRQNYGYTF. The chain carries TRBV3-1 and TRBJ1-2; D is possibly TRBD1 (5 bases). This CDR3 spans 13 amino acids. V was trimmed by 2 bases and J by 2 bases, leaving 6 bases between them. Germline-derived CDR1 and CDR2 are LGHDT and YNNKEL (reference sequence).

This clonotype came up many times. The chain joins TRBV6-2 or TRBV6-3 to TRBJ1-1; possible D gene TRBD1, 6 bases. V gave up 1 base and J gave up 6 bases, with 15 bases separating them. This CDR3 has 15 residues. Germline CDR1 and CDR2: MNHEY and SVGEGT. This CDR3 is CASSYWFGNRAEAFF. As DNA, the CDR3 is TGTGCCAGCAGTTACTGGTTCGGCAACAGGGCTGAAGCTTTCTTT.

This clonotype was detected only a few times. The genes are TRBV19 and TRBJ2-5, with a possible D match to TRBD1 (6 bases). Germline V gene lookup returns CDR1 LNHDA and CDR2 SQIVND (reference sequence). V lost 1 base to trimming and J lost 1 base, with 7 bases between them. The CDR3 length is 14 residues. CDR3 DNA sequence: TGTGCCAGTAGTATAGGACAGGCCCAAGAGACCCAGTACTTC. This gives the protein CASSIGQAQETQYF.

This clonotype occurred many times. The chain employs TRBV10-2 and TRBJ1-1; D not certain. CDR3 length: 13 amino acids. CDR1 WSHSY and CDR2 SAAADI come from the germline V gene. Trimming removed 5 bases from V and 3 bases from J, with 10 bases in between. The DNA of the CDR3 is TGCGCCAGCAGTTGGGGTTCGGACACTGAAGCTTTCTTT. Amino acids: CASSWGSDTEAFF.

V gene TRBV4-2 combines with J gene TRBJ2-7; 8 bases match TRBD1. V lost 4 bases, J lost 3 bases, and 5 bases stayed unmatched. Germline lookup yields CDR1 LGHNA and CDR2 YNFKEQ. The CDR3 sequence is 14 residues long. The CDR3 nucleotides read TGTGCCAGCAGCCCCCGGGACAGGAGCTACGAGCAGTACTTC. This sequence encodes CASSPRDRSYEQYF.

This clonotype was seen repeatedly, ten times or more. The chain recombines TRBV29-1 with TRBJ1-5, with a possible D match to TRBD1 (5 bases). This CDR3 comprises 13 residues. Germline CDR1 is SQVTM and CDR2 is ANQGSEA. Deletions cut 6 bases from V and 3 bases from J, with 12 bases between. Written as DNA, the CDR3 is TGCAGCGTGGAGACAGCCAACAATCAGCCCCAGCATTTT. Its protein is CSVETANNQPQHF.

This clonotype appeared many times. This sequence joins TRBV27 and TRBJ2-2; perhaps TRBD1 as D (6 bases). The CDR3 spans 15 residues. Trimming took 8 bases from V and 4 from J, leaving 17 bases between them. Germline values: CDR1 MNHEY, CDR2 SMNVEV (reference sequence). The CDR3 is CASLPWGHTTGELFF. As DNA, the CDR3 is TGTGCCAGCCTGCCTTGGGGACATACCACCGGGGAGCTGTTTTTT.

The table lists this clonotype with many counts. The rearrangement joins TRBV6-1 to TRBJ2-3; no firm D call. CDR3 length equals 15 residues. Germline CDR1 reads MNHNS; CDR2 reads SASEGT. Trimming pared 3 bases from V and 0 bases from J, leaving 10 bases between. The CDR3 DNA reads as TGTGCCAGCAGTGATTTTGCGTCTAGCACAGATACGCAGTATTTT. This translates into CASSDFASSTDTQYF.

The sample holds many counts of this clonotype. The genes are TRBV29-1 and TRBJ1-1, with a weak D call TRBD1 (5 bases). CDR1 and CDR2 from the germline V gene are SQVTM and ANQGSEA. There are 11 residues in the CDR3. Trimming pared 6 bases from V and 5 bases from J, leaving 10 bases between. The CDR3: CSVVQATEAFF. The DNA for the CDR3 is TGCAGCGTCGTACAGGCGACTGAAGCTTTCTTT.

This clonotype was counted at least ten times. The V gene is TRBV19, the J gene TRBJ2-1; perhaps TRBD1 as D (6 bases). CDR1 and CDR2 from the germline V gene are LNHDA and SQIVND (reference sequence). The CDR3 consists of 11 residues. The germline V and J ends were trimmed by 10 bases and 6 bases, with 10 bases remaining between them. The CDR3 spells CATGTSNEQFF. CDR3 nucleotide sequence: TGTGCCACCGGGACATCCAATGAGCAGTTCTTC.

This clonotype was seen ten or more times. CDR3 coding DNA: TGTGCCAGCAGTTATGGGACAGAAGCTTTCTTT. Translating it yields CASSYGTEAFF. The V and J genes are TRBV6-5 and TRBJ1-1; a possible D gene is TRBD1 (6 bases). Trimming removed 3 bases at V and 8 bases at J, with 7 bases between. Germline V gene lookup returns CDR1 MNHEY and CDR2 SVGAGI. The CDR3 is made up of 11 amino acids.

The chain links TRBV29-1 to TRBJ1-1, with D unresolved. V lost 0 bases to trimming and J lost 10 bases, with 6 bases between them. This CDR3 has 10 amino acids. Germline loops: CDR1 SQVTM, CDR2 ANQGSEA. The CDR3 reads CSVEEAGAFF. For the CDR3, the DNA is TGCAGCGTTGAAGAAGCCGGAGCTTTCTTT.

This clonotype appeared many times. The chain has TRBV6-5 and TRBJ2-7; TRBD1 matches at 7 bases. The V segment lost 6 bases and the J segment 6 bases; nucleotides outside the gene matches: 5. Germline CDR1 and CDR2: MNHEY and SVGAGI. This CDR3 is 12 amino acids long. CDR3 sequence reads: CASSVTGFEQYF. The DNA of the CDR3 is TGTGCCAGCAGCGTGACAGGGTTCGAGCAGTACTTC.

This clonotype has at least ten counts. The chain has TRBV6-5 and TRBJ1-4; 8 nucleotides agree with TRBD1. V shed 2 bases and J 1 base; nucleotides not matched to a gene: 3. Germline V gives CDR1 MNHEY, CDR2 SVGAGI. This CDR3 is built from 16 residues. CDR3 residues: CASSYGRGRTNEKLFF. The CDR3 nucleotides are TGTGCCAGCAGTTACGGCAGGGGGCGAACTAATGAAAAACTGTTTTTT.

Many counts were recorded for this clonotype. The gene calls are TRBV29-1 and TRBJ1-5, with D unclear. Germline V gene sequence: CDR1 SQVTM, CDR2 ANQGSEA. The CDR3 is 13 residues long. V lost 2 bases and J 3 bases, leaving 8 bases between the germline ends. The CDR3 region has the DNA TGCAGCGTTGAAATCGGTATCAATCAGCCCCAGCATTTT. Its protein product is CSVEIGINQPQHF.

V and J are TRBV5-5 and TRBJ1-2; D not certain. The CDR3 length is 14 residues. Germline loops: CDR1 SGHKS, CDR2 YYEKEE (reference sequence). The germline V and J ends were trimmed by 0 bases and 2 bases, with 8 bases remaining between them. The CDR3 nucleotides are TGTGCCAGCAGCTTGGCCGGTGACAACTATGGCTACACCTTC. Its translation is CASSLAGDNYGYTF.

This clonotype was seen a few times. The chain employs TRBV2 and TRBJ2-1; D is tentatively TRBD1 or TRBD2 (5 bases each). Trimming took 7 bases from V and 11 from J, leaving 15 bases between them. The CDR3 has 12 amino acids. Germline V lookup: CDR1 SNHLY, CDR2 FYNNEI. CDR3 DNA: TGTGCCAGCACCCGGGGACCCGGCCAGCAGTTCTTC. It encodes CASTRGPGQQFF.